This TCR beta chain is drawn from a study of shared clonotypes between healthy human individuals (TCRdb year 2020). Context from the whole study: A few men and two women, aged 18 to 49 years, made up the cohort. For each donor, CD4 naive and CD4 memory were each given three plates, CD8 naive was given two plates, and CD8 memory was given one plate. The study deeply sequenced blood TCR repertoires of about 5 healthy adults to estimate repertoire size and the extent of clonotype sharing between individuals. To increase sequencing depth and limit assay-specific biases, different laboratories used diverse techniques to prepare libraries and sequence TCR repertoires. Leukapheresis yielded between about 0.9 and 10 billion PBMCs per donor. The study at large found these results: Pairwise subsampling indicated that sequencing depth was expected to affect the degree of clonotype sharing among donors. Clonotypes shared by all four sorted-subset donors showed higher generation probabilities than non-shared clonotypes. Across a handful of donors, about 5.2% of naive CD4, more than 3% of naive CD8, about 2.3% of memory CD4, and roughly 0.4% of memory CD8 clonotypes were shared. Sampling was restricted to blood, and TCR repertoires in tissues likely differ from the TCR repertoires found in blood. Estimated clonotype richness was generally larger for naive than for memory subsets. Even with the large sequencing depth, rarefaction of the sorted-subset datasets indicated that sequencing was incomplete. Because the study included only a small number of donors, the genetic and exposure-history diversity represented was limited.

TCR CDR3 regions were amplified from genomic DNA by multiplex PCR using the deep immunoSEQ assay. Extracted genomic DNA from each cell subset was spread evenly across all wells of several immunoSEQ 96-well plates, with each plate serving as a replicate. Each replicate PCR for sorted subsets received around 0.2 ug genomic DNA, equal to about 30,000 T cell genomes. Purified libraries were quantified with a Qubit 3.0 fluorometer, sized on a Bioanalyzer 2100, and re-quantified with the KAPA Library Quantification kit. Every immunoSEQ 96-well plate was sequenced on a dedicated single-read 150-cycle Illumina NextSeq 550 flow cell. In the original analysis: Because the immunoSEQ output held only junctional sequences and lacked quality scores, the filtering could not match the filtering applied to full-length reads. To assign V/J genes and CDR3, sequences were annotated using PyIR, a Python wrapper for IgBLAST v1.9, with IMGT germline references. Reads with weak V/J assignments (E-value above 1e-6), missing CDR3, stop codons, out-of-frame junctions, or ambiguous translated residues were removed. V3J clonotypes were defined as sequences sharing an identical inferred V gene, J gene, and CDR3 amino acid sequence. Percentage overlap between repertoires was computed as shared unique clonotypes divided by the size of the smaller repertoire. Three approaches were used to assess repertoire richness: RTK rarefaction, the Chao1 estimator, and Recon v2.1 estimates of unobserved clonotypes. Generation probabilities for all TCRbeta clonotypes obtained by the gDNA method from four donors were computed using OLGA. Entries here come from immuneACCESS through TCRdb and include only in-frame sequences with V and J called. Some clones fail to appear in such tables; in the studies checked, an unresolved V gene covers under half of the shortfall, and the cause of the remainder is unknown. That table supplies the V and J calls and clone size; D and trimming were determined from the DNA. This sample holds around 1.9 million clones; around 95% were observed only once. The ten top clones hold approximately 1.7% of the sample.

CD8 naive samples consisted of CD45RO-negative cells that were positively selected for CCR7, yielding a CD45RA+CCR7+ population without TemRA cells. The donors were healthy, HIV-negative adults with no recently reported acute infections or vaccinations. Every donor was a Caucasian adult living in Nashville, Tennessee, USA. Blood was obtained by leukapheresis, after which PBMCs were separated by Ficoll-Histopaque density gradient centrifugation and cryopreserved in liquid nitrogen vapor phase. Analytical flow cytometry was used to check the purity and quantity of each magnetically sorted T cell population. From each sorted fraction, genomic DNA was isolated and quantified by UV absorbance on a Nanodrop 2000c. This clone has only a few counts. What this receptor recognizes is not known. The sample holds no much larger clone one base away, and base qualities are not on file. Other DNA sequences in the same sample also yield this CDR3.

The CDR3 measures 14 amino acids from cysteine to phenylalanine. The sequence is cut down to CDR3 DNA, 42 bases in frame from base 1. The trim is 2 bases for V and 4 bases for J, with a gap of 9 bases between the germline ends. The germline V gene (reference sequence) gives CDR1 as MNHEY and CDR2 as SMNVEV. The receptor comes from a man between 18 and 29 years old in good health. Some clones in this sample may be carry-over from other donors' samples. The sample was naive CD8+ T cells from PBMCs. This specimen's cell subset or site label, interpreted: CD45RA+CCR7+. The sequence is built from TRBV27 and TRBJ2-1; the D region is possibly TRBD1 or TRBD2, each matching across 5 bases. The sequenced DNA is TGTGCCAGCAGTTTAGGGGGTCCGTACAATGAGCAGTTCTTC. It encodes CASSLGGPYNEQFF.